The present T cell receptor (beta chain) was sequenced within a study of Ad26.COV2.S vaccination and SARS-CoV-2 variants. Study summary: Enrollment placed the donor in the COV1001 Ad26.COV2.S trial arm.

The table came from immunoSEQ multiplex PCR; TCRdb's copy has only in-frame clones and leaves some out. The table includes 350,000 to 450,000 clones, around 90% detected once. Documented treatment: 19 received Ad26.COV2.S at low or high dose, single or two shots; a few received placebo; per-sample allocation not given. Specimens were obtained on day 63 following the first vaccine or placebo injection. Findings and limits, study-wide: The TCR breadth and depth analyses may have understated or missed part of the total T cell responses.

Points on this clone: Antigen unknown.

The V and J ends lost 4 bases and 5 bases, in that order; junction bases with no gene match: 8. Germline CDR1 is SGDLS and CDR2 is YYNGEE. The CDR3 runs to 15 residues. The J gene is TRBJ2-5, the V gene TRBV9, with 10 bases lining up with TRBD1. The receptor was isolated from a person between 18 and 65 years old who received the Ad26.COV2.S COVID-19 vaccine or a placebo. This specimen was peripheral blood, taken in a trial of Ad26.COV2.S vaccine versus placebo. The CDR3 nucleotides read TGTGCCAGCAGCATCTCCGGGACAGGGGAGGAGACCCAGTACTTC. Amino acids: CASSISGTGEETQYF.